This TCR beta chain was captured in a study of control samples from healthy donors and cancer patients. The V gene's germline CDR1 is SGHRS and CDR2 YFSETQ. The CDR3 runs to 14 residues. With respect to this clone: A junction boundary mismatches the germline segment, possibly from a read error.

The protocol was immunoSEQ multiplex PCR, while the TCRdb copy is restricted to in-frame clones and leaves out a portion. The sample has about 100,000 clones; about 80% are singletons. Sequencing was carried out using blood. This sequence was found in a man younger than 35 in good health. The V gene is TRBV5-1, the J gene TRBJ1-1; 7 bases agree with TRBD1. CDR3 nucleotides: TGCGCCAGCAGCTCTCCGACAGGGAACCCTGAAGCTTTCTTT. Its protein product is CASSSPTGNPEAFF.